The present T cell receptor (beta chain) was sequenced within a study of T cell repertoires in ileal Crohn's disease. Study-level results: Active smokers at surgery had more clonal expansions than non-smokers. Mucosal expansions were suggested to be mainly CD8 T cells.

Germline V gene sequence: CDR1 MGHDK, CDR2 SYGVNS. This CDR3 region has 15 residues. V gave up 8 bases and J gave up 2 bases, with 17 bases separating them. As to time point: neoterminal ileum biopsy at postoperative endoscopy, about 6 months after surgery. TCRB immunosequencing input was five hundred nanograms of biopsy DNA per sample. Measured with immunoSEQ multiplex PCR; TCRdb has only the in-frame clones, and not every one. The sample has 1,500 or so clones; about 90% are singletons. This clone was found once. The antigen remains undetermined. V gene TRBV25-1 combines with J gene TRBJ2-3; D is perhaps TRBD2 (5 bases). The TCR originated in an adult with Crohn's disease. Sequencing used ileal tissue. CDR3 loop: CASGGGGPSTDTQYF. The CDR3 DNA follows: TGTGCCAGCGGAGGTGGTGGGCCTTCCACAGATACGCAGTATTTT.